The present TCR beta chain was sequenced within a study of shared clonotypes between healthy human individuals. Broader study findings: Several donors showed sharing of approximately 5% of naive CD4 clonotypes. Expectations were that clonotype sharing among donors would be affected by sequencing depth. Non-shared clonotypes displayed generation probabilities falling below those of clonotypes present in all four donors.

As handled by the study authors: ImmunoSEQ gave junction-only sequences without quality scores, so filtering differed. The protocol was immunoSEQ multiplex PCR, while the TCRdb copy is restricted to in-frame clones and leaves out a portion. The DNA was the basis for D and trimming; V, J and clone size are from that table. This table holds about 230,000 clones, approximately 70% found once. As regards this clone: Its antigen is unidentified.

CDR3 length equals 18 residues. CDR1 and CDR2 from the germline V gene are MNHEY and SMNVEV (reference sequence). V trimming: 2 bases; J trimming: 5 bases; junction bases outside the gene matches: 14. The rearrangement uses TRBV27 and TRBJ2-1; 8 nucleotides agree with TRBD2. The sequencing sample was made of memory CD4+ T cells sorted from blood. Indicated subset: CD45RA-negative fraction. The TCR originated in a man aged 25-40 years in good health. In DNA form, the CDR3 reads TGTGCCAGCAGTTTAAGCGGCCGGGAGGGCCGTAGAGACAATGAGCAGTTCTTC. It translates to CASSLSGREGRRDNEQFF.